Below, 2 T cell receptor beta chains from the same sample are listed, as sequenced in a study of Ad26.COV2.S vaccination and SARS-CoV-2 variants. The treatment was: around 19 received Ad26.COV2.S at low or high dose, single or two shots; roughly 5 received placebo; per-sample allocation not given. Sampling occurred on day 63 after the first vaccine or placebo injection. Some clones are missing from TCRdb's copy, which holds only in-frame ones; the method was immunoSEQ multiplex PCR. Found here are about 420,000 clones, roughly 90% of them singletons; the top ten hold less than 4%. This sample comprised peripheral blood, obtained in a trial of Ad26.COV2.S vaccine versus placebo. These receptors were obtained from a person aged 18 to 59 who received the Ad26.COV2.S COVID-19 vaccine or a placebo.

The V call is TRBV7-2, the J call TRBJ1-3, with TRBD1 as a possible D gene (6 bases). The CDR3 is made up of 14 amino acids. V lost 8 bases, J lost 7 bases, and 18 bases lay in between. Germline V gives CDR1 SGHTA, CDR2 FQGNSA. CDR3 amino acids: CASGPLGRGNTIYF. The CDR3 coding sequence is TGTGCCAGCGGCCCCTTGGGCAGGGGTAACACCATATATTTT.

The chain recombines TRBV7-8 with TRBJ2-1, with 7 bases identical to TRBD2. CDR3 length: 14 amino acids. With V trimmed by 11 bases and J by 13 bases, 20 bases remained unmatched. Germline CDR1 is SGHVS and CDR2 is FQNEAQ. CDR3 DNA sequence: TGTGCCTGGGGGGGACCAGGTCAGGGTGGGACCCAGTTCTTC. Its protein product is CAWGGPGQGGTQFF.